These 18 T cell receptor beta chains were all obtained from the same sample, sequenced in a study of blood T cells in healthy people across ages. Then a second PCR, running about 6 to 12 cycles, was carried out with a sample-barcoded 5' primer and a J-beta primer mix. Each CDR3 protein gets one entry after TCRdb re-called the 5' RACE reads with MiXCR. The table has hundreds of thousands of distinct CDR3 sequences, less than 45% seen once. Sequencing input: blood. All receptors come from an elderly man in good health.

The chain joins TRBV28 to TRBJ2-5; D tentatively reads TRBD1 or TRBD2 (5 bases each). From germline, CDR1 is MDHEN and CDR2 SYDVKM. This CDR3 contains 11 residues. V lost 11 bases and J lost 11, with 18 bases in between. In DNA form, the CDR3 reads TGTGCCCTCGGACACCAAGAGGGGCAGTACTTC. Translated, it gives CALGHQEGQYF.

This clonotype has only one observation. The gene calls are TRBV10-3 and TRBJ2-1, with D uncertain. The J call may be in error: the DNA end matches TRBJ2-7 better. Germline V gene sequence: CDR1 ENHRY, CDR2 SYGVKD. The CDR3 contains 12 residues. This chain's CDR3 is CAISETNNEQYF. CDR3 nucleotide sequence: TGTGCCATCAGTGAGACAAACAATGAGCAGTACTTC.

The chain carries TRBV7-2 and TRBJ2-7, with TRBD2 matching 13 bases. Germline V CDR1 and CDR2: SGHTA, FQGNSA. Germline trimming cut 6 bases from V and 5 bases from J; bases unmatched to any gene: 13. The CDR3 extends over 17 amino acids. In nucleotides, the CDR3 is TGTGCCAGCAGGCAAACTAGCGGGAGGGAGGTTAGTGACGAGCAGTACTTC. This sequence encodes CASRQTSGREVSDEQYF.

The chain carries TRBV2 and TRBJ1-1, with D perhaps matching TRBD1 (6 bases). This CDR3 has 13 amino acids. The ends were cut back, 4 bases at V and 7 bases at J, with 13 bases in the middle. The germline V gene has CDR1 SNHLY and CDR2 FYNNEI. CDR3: CASSVIGGNEAFF. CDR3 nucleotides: TGTGCCAGCAGTGTTATAGGGGGGAATGAAGCTTTCTTT.

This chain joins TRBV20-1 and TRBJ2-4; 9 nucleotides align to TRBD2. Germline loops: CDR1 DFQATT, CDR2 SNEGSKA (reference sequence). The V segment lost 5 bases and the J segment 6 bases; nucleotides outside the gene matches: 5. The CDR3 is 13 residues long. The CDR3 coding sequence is TGCAGTGCTCAGGGACTAGCTGGAAACATTCAGTACTTC. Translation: CSAQGLAGNIQYF.

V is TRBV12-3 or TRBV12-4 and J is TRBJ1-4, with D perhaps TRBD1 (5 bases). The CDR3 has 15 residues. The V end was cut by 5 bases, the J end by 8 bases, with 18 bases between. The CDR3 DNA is TGTGCCAGCAGTCCAAATCGGGACTTCCGAGAAAAACTGTTTTTT. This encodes CASSPNRDFREKLFF.

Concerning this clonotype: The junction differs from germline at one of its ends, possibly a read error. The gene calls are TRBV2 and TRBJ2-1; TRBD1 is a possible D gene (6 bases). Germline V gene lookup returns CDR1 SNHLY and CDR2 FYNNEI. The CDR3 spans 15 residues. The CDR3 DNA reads TGTGTCAGCAGTGAAAAGGGGGTTTCCTACAATGAGCAGTTCTTC. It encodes CVSSEKGVSYNEQFF.

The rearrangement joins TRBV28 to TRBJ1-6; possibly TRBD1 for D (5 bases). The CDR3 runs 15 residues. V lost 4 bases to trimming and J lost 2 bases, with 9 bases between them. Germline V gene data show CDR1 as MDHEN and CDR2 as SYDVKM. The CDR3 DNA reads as TGTGCCAGCAGTTCCAGGGCCACCTATAATTCACCCCTCCACTTT. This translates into CASSSRATYNSPLHF.

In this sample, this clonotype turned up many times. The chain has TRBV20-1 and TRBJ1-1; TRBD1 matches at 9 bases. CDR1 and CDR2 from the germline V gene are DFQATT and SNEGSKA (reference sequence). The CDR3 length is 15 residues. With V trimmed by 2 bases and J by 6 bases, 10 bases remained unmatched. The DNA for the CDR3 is TGCAGTGCTAGACCCGGACAGGGGAGAGGGGCTGAAGCTTTCTTT. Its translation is CSARPGQGRGAEAFF.

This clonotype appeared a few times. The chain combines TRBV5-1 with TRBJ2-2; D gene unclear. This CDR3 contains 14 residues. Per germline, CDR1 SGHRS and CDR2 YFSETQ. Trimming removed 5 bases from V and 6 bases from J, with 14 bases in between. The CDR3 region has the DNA TGCGCCAGCAGAATGCAGATGGCTCCCGGGGAGCTGTTTTTT. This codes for CASRMQMAPGELFF.

CDR3 protein: CASSSQGPNEKLFF. The CDR3 DNA reads TGTGCCAGCAGCTCACAGGGTCCTAATGAAAAACTGTTTTTT. J is TRBJ1-4 and V is TRBV5-4, with D possibly being TRBD1 (6 bases). The CDR3 extends over 14 amino acids. Germline V lookup: CDR1 SGHNT, CDR2 YYREEE (reference sequence). V shed 3 bases and J shed 3 bases, with 9 bases lying between them. Full variable domain (rest looked up from reference TRBV5-4 and TRBJ1-4): ETGVTQSPTHLIKTRGQQVTLRCSSQSGHNTVSWYQQALGQGPQFIFQYYREEENGRGNFPPRFSGLQFPNYSSELNVNALELDDSALYLCASSSQGPNEKLFFGSGTQLSVL.

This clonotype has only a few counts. The CDR3 coding sequence is TGCAGTGCTGGAGGACTAGCGATAAATGAGCAGTTCTTC. Translating it yields CSAGGLAINEQFF. The rearrangement links TRBV20-1 to TRBJ2-1, with 9 bases that match TRBD2. Germline trimming cut 5 bases from V and 7 bases from J; bases unmatched to any gene: 6. The germline V gene has CDR1 DFQATT and CDR2 SNEGSKA (reference sequence). The CDR3 consists of 13 residues.

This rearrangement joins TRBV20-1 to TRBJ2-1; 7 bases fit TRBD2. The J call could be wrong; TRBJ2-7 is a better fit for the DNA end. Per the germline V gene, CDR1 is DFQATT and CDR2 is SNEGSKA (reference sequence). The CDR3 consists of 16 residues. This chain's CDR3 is CSARSARGVQYNEQYF. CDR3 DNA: TGCAGTGCTAGATCGGCCCGGGGGGTACAATACAATGAGCAGTACTTC.

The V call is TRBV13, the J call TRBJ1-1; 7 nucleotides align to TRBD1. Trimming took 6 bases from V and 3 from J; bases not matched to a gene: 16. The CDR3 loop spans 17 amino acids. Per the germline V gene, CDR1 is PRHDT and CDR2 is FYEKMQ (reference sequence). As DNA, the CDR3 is TGTGCCAGCAGATTTAGGGGGGCAGGGGGGGCGCACACTGAAGCTTTCTTT. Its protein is CASRFRGAGGAHTEAFF.

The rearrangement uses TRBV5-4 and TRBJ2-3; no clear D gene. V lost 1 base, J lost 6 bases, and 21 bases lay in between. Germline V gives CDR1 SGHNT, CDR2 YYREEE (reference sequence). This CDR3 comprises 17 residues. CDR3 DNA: TGTGCCAGCAGCTTGTGGTGGGGTGGAGCAGTCACGGATACGCAGTATTTT. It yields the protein CASSLWWGGAVTDTQYF.

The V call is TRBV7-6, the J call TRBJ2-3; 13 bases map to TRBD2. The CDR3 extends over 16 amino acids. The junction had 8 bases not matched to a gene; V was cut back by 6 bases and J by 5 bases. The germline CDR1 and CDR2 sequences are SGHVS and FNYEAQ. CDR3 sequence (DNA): TGTGCCAGCAGTCAGGGACTAGCGGGGTCCGGAGATACGCAGTATTTT. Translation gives CASSQGLAGSGDTQYF.

CDR3 coding DNA: TGTGCCAGCAGTCAAACGGCGAACACTGAAGCTTTCTTT. Its protein is CASSQTANTEAFF. The chain uses TRBV16 and TRBJ1-1; no firm D call. CDR1 and CDR2 (germline): KGHSY, FQNENV. This CDR3 region has 13 residues. The V end was cut by 6 bases, the J end by 1 base, with 9 bases between. Variable domain in full (rest from reference TRBV16 and TRBJ1-1): GEEVAQTPKHLVRGEGQKAKLYCAPIKGHSYVFWYQQVLKNEFKFLISFQNENVFDETGMPKERFSAKCLPNSPCSLEIQATKLEDSAVYFCASSQTANTEAFFGQGTRLTVV.

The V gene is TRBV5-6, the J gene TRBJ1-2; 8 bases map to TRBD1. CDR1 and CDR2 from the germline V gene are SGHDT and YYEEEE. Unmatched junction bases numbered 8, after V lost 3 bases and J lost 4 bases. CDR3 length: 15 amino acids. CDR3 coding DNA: TGTGCCAGCAGCTCGAGTCACAGGGGGACCTATGGCTACACCTTC. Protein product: CASSSSHRGTYGYTF. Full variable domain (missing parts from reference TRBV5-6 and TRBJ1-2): DAGVTQSPTHLIKTRGQQVTLRCSPKSGHDTVSWYQQALGQGPQFIFQYYEEEERQRGNFPDRFSGHQFPNYSSELNVNALLLGDSALYLCASSSSHRGTYGYTFGSGTRLTVV.